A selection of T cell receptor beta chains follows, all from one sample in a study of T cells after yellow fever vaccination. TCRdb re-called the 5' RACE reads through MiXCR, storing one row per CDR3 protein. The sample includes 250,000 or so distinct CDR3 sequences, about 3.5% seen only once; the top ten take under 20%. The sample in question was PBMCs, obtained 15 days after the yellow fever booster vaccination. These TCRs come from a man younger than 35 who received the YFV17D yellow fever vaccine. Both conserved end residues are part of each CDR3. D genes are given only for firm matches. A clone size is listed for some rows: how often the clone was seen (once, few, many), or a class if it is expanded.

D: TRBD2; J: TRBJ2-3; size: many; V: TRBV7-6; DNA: TGTGCCAGCAGCCGGGAGGGGACACTGGGTCCGTCGGCGCAGTATTTT; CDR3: CASSREGTLGPSAQYF
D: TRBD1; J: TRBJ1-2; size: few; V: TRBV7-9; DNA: TGTGCCAGCAGCCGCGGACAGGGCCCCTATGGCTACACCTTC; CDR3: CASSRGQGPYGYTF
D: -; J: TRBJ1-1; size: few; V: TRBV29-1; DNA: TGCAGCGTTGTTGCTCGGGCCTCTGAGGCTTTCTTT; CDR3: CSVVARASEAFF
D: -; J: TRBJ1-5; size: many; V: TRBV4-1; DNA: TGCGCCAGCAGCCAAACCTCAGGGGTTTATAGCAATCAGCCCCAGCATTTT; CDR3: CASSQTSGVYSNQPQHF
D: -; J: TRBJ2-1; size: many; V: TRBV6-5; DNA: TGTGCCAGCAGTTACTCGATGGACCTATTCAGCAATGAGCAGTTCTTC; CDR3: CASSYSMDLFSNEQFF
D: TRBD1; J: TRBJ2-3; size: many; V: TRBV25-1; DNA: TGTGCCAGCAGTCCCCCCGGCCAGGGGGTAACAGATACGCAGTATTTT; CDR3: CASSPPGQGVTDTQYF
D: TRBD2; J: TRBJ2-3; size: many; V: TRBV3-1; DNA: TGTGCCAGCAGCCTCCTGGGACTAGCGGGGGACCCCCGCCACTCGCAGTATTTT; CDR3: CASSLLGLAGDPRHSQYF
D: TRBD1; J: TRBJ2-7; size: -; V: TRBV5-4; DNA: TGTGCCAGCAGCCCGGGACAGGGGGACCTTCGCTACTCCTACGAGCAGTACTTC; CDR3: CASSPGQGDLRYSYEQYF
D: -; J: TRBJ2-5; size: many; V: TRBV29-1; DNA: TGCAGCGTTGCCGGGACCGACCAAGAGACCCAGTACTTC; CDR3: CSVAGTDQETQYF
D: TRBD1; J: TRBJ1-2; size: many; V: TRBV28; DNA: TGTGCCAGCGGACAGGGGGCGGTTGGCTACACCTTC; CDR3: CASGQGAVGYTF
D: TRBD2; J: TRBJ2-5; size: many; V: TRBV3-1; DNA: TGTGCCAGCAGCTCGCAGCTAGCGGGGGGGCGGGAGACCCAGTACTTC; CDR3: CASSSQLAGGRETQYF
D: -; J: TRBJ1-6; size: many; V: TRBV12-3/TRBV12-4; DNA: TGTGCCAGCAGAGTCTGGGTCTCAAATTCACCCCTCCACTTT; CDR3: CASRVWVSNSPLHF
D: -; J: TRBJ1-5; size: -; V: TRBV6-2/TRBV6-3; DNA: TGTGCCAGCCAAAGACAAGGTGGGAGCAATCAGCCCCAGCATTTT; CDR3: CASQRQGGSNQPQHF
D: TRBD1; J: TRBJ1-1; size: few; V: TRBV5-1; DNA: TGCGCCAGCAGCTTGTCCGGGACAGGGGGCCATGACGCTTTCTTT; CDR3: CASSLSGTGGHDAFF
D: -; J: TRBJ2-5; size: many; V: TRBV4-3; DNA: TGCGCCAGCAGCCAAGAGCTGTTAAAGGAGACCCAGTACTTC; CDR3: CASSQELLKETQYF
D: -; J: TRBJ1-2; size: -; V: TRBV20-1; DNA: TGCAGTGCGATGCCGGGGCCTCTGGGAGGCTACACCTTC; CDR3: CSAMPGPLGGYTF
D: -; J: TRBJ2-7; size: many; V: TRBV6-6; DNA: TGTGCCAGCAAGGGGGGGGACAGCGCCTCCTACGAGCAGTACTTC; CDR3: CASKGGDSASYEQYF
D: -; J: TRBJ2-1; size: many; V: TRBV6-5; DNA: TGTGCCAGCAGCCGACGTTTCGGGGCGGGCAATGAGCAGTTCTTC; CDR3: CASSRRFGAGNEQFF
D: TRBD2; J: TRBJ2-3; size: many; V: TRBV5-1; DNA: TGCGCCACCTCTAGCGGTTACACAGATACGCAGTATTTT; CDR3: CATSSGYTDTQYF
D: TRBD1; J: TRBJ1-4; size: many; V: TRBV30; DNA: TGTGCCTGGAGGCCAGGGGGTGCAACTAATGAAAAACTGTTTTTT; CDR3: CAWRPGGATNEKLFF
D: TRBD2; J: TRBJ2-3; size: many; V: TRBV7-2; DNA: TGTGCCAGCAGTGATCCGGGACTAGGGCTCACAGATACGCAGTATTTT; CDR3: CASSDPGLGLTDTQYF
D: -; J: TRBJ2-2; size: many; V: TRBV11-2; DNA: TGTGCCAGCAGCCCTAGGGGGGAGAGAACTACGAACACCGGGGAGCTGTTTTTT; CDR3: CASSPRGERTTNTGELFF
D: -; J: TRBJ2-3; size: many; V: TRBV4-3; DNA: TGCGCCAGCAGCCAAGGGGTGAGCACAGATACGCAGTATTTT; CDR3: CASSQGVSTDTQYF
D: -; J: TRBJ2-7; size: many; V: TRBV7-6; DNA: TGTGCCAGCAGCAACAGGTTCTCCTCCTACGAGCAGTACTTC; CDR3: CASSNRFSSYEQYF
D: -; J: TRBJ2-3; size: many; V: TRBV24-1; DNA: TGTGCCACCAGTGACCCTACGGGGGCGAATACGCAGTATTTT; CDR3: CATSDPTGANTQYF
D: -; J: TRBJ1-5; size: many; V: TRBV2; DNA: TGTGCCAGCAGTGGCGGCAGGGGCGATTATCAGCCCCAGCATTTT; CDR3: CASSGGRGDYQPQHF
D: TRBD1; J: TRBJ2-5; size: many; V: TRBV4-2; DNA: TGTGCCAGCAGCCCACACCGGGGACAGGGCCAAGAGACCCAGTACTTC; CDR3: CASSPHRGQGQETQYF
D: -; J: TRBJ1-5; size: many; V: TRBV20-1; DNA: TGCAGTGCTAGAGAAGGCAGCAATCAGCCCCAGCATTTT; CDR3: CSAREGSNQPQHF
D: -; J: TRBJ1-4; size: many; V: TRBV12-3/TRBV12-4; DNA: TGTGCCAGCAGTCTTTCGGACACGAATGAAAAACTGTTTTTT; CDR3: CASSLSDTNEKLFF
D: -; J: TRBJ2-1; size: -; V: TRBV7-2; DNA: TGTGCCAGCCGTCGGACTACTATCAATGAGCAGTTCTTC; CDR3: CASRRTTINEQFF
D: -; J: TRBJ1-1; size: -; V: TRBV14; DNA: TGTGCCAGCAGTAAGACAGGGAACACTGAAGCTTTCTTT; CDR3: CASSKTGNTEAFF
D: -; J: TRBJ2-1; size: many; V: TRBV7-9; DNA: TGTGCCAGCAGCTTACTGCAAGATATACCGAATGAGCAGTTCTTC; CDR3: CASSLLQDIPNEQFF
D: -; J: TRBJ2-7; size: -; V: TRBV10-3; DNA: TGTGCCATCAGTGGAGGGACACACTCAGGCGAGCAGTACTTC; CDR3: CAISGGTHSGEQYF
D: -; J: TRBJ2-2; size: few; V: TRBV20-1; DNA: TGCAGTGCCAACACCCCAGGGCTCGCCGGGGAGCTGTTTTTT; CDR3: CSANTPGLAGELFF
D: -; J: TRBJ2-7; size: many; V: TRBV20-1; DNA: TGCAGTGCTTCTAGGGACGGTTCCTACGAGCAGTACTTC; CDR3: CSASRDGSYEQYF
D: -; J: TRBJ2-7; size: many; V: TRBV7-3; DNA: TGTGCCAGCAGCTTAACGAACGAGGACGAGCAGTACTTC; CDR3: CASSLTNEDEQYF
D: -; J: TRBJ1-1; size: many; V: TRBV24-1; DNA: TGTGCCACCAGTGATGGGCCTGGGGGTAACACTGAAGCTTTCTTT; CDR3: CATSDGPGGNTEAFF
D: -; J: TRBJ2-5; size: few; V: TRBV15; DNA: TGTGCCACCAGCAGAGATCTTACCCGAGAGACCCAGTACTTC; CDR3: CATSRDLTRETQYF
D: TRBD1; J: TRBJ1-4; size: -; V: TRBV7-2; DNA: TGTGCCAGCAGCCCCACCGGGACAGGAGGAGAAAAACTGTTTTTT; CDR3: CASSPTGTGGEKLFF
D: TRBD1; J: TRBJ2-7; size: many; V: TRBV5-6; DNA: TGTGCCAGCAGCGCCGACAGGGACTCCTACGAGCAGTACTTC; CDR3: CASSADRDSYEQYF
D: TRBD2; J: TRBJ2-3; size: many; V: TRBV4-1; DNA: TGCGCCAGCAGCGCGCGGGGGGGCTCGGTAGATACGCAGTATTTT; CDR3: CASSARGGSVDTQYF
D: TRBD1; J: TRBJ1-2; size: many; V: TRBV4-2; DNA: TGTGCCAGCAGCCAAGGGGTATTGGCAGGGGGGAGTGGCTACACCTTC; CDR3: CASSQGVLAGGSGYTF
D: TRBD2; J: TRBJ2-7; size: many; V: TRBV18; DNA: TGTGCCAGCTCACCTAATCACGGGACTACCTACGAGCAGTACTTC; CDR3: CASSPNHGTTYEQYF